The entry below describes one TCR beta chain. The ends were cut back, 0 bases at V and 7 bases at J, with 11 bases in the middle. Germline V CDR1 and CDR2: SGDLS, YYNGEE. This CDR3 has 14 amino acids. Vbeta (60) and Jbeta (13) primers were used in the PCR. TCRdb keeps only in-frame clones here, not all; method: immunoSEQ multiplex PCR. Of some 140,000 clones in the sample, 60% to 80% were seen once. The data belong to a study of cytomegalovirus exposure and HLA in healthy donors. The clonotype originates from a man between 45 and 60 years old in good health and CMV-seropositive. The specimen sequenced was PBMCs. The gene calls are TRBV9 and TRBJ2-1, with no clear D. CDR3 loop: CASSVGHLLNEQFF. The CDR3 DNA reads TGTGCCAGCAGCGTAGGACATTTGCTGAATGAGCAGTTCTTC.